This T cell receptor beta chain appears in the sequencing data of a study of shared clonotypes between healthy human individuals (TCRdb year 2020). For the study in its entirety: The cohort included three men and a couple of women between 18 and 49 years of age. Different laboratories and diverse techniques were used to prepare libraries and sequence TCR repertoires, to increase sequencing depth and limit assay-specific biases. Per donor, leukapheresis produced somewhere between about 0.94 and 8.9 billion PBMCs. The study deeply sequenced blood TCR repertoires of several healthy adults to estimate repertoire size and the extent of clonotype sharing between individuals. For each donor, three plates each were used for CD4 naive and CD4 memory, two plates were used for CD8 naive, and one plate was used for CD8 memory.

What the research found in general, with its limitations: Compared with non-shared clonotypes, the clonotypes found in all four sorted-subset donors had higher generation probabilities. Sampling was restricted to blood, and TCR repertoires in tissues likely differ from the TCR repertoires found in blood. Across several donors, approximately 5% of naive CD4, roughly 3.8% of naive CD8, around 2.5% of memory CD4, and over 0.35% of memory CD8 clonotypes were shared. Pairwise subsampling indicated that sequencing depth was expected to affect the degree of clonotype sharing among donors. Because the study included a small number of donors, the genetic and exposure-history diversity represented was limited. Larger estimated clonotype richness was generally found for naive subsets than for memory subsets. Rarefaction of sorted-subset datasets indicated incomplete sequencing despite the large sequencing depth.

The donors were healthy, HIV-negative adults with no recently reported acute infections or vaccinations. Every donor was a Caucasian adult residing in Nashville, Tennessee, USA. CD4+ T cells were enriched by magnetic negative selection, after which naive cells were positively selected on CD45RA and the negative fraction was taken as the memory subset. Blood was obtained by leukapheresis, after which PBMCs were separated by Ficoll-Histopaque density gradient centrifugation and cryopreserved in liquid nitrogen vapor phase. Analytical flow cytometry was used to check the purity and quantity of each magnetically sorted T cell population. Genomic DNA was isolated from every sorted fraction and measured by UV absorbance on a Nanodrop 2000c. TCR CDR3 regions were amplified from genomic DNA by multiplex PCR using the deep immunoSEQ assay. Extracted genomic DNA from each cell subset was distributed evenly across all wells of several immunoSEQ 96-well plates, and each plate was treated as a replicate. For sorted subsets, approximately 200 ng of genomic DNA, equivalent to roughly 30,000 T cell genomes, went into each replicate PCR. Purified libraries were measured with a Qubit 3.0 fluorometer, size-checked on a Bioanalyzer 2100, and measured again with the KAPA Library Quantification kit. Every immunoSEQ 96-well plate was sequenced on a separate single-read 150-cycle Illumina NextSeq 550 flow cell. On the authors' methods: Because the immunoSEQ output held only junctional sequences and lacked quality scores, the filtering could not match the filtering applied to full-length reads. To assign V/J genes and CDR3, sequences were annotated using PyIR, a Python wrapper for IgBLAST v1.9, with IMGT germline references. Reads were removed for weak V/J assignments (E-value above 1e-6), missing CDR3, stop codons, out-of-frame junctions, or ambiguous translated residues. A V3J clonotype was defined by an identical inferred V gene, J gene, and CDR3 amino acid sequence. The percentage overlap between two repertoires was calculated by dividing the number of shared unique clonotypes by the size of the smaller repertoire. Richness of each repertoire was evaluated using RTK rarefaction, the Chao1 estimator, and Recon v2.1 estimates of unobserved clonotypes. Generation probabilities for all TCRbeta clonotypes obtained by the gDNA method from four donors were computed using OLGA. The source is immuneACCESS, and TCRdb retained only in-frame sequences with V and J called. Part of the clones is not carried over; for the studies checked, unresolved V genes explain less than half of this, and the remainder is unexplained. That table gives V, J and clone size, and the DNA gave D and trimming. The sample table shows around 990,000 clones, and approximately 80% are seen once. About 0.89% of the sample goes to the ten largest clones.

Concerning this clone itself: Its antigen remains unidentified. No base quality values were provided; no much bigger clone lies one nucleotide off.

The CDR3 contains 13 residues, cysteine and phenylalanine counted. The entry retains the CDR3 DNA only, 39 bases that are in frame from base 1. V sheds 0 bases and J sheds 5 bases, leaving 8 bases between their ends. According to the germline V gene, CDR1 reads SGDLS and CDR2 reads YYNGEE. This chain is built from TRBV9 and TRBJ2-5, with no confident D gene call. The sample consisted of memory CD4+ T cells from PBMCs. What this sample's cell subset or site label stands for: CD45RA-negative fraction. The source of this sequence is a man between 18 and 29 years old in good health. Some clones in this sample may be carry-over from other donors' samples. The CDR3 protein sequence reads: CASSVDNWETQYF. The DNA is TGTGCCAGCAGCGTAGATAATTGGGAGACCCAGTACTTC.